The 27 T cell receptor beta chains below come from one sample, sequenced in a study of blood T cell repertoires in COVID-19 (dated by TCRdb to 2020 to 2021). Library preparation used the immunoSEQ multiplex PCR assay. The source is immuneACCESS, and TCRdb retained only in-frame sequences with V and J called. Part of the clones is not carried over; for the studies checked, unresolved V genes explain less than half of this, and the remainder is unexplained. The sample has hundreds of thousands of clones on record, over 75% of them singletons. The ten biggest clones cover roughly a tenth of the sample. The specimen sequenced was peripheral blood. The source is a woman in her seventies with COVID-19, enrolled during active disease.

This clone was seen once. This chain connects TRBV11-3 to TRBJ1-4, with D tentatively TRBD1 (5 bases). The CDR3 is made up of 14 amino acids. V dropped 1 base and J dropped 7 bases, with 10 bases sitting between them. Germline lookup yields CDR1 SGHNT and CDR2 YENEEA. The CDR3 here is CASSLAQGGEKLFF. The CDR3, as DNA: TGTGCCAGCAGCTTAGCGCAGGGCGGTGAAAAACTGTTTTTT.

V is TRBV19 and J is TRBJ2-5, with D maybe TRBD2 (6 bases). Trimming removed 3 bases from V and 4 bases from J, with 21 bases in between. The CDR3 covers 17 residues. The V gene's germline CDR1 is LNHDA and CDR2 SQIVND (reference sequence). CDR3 in DNA: TGTGCCAGTAGTATTTCGGTCCGTCCGGGAGCGGGAGAGACCCAGTACTTC. Translated, it gives CASSISVRPGAGETQYF.

This clone occurred once. The J gene is TRBJ1-2, the V gene TRBV5-4; D ambiguous. CDR1 and CDR2 (germline): SGHNT, YYREEE (reference sequence). V lost 3 bases and J 10 bases, leaving 16 bases between the germline ends. The CDR3 totals 13 residues. The CDR3 nucleotides are TGTGCCAGCAGCTCAGGTGGTAGTAATAACTACACCTTC. Protein sequence: CASSSGGSNNYTF.

The V call is TRBV6-5, the J call TRBJ2-3; 10 bases align to TRBD1. From germline, CDR1 is MNHEY and CDR2 SVGAGI. Trimming removed 6 bases from V and 4 bases from J; junction bases left unmatched: 4. CDR3 length: 14 amino acids. The CDR3 region is CASSMGQGPDTQYF. The CDR3 region has the DNA TGTGCCAGCAGCATGGGACAGGGGCCAGATACGCAGTATTTT.

J is TRBJ1-5 and V is TRBV6-5, with TRBD1 matching 9 bases. Per germline, CDR1 MNHEY and CDR2 SVGAGI. J lost 6 bases, V lost 5 bases, and 5 bases had no gene match. The CDR3 covers 14 residues. The CDR3 DNA reads as TGTGCCAGCAGTCTGACAGGGGGTGGTCAGCCCCAGCATTTT. Translation gives CASSLTGGGQPQHF.

The table lists this clone with a count of one. This rearrangement joins TRBV7-3 to TRBJ2-7; possibly TRBD2 for D (6 bases). Germline CDR1 and CDR2: SGHTA and FQGTGA. The CDR3 consists of 13 residues. The germline V and J ends were trimmed by 1 base and 7 bases, with 11 bases remaining between them. In nucleotides, the CDR3 is TGTGCCAGCAGCTTAAACTCCGCGGGGGAGCAGTACTTC. Translated, it gives CASSLNSAGEQYF.

The chain is built from TRBV19 and TRBJ1-4, with 8 bases identical to TRBD1. The CDR3 runs 14 residues. CDR1 LNHDA and CDR2 SQIVND come from the germline V gene (reference sequence). V lost 7 bases to trimming and J lost 8 bases; unmatched junction nucleotides: 9. CDR3: CASTRQGASEKLFF. CDR3 nucleotide sequence: TGTGCCAGTACGAGGCAGGGGGCGAGCGAAAAACTGTTTTTT.

CDR3 in DNA: TGTGCCACCAGCAGAGATCCGCGAGCCAGGACCGGGGAGCTGTTTTTT. Residues: CATSRDPRARTGELFF. The chain carries TRBV15 and TRBJ2-2; unclear D gene. This CDR3 is built from 16 residues. The germline CDR1 and CDR2 sequences are LNHNV and YYDKDF (reference sequence). V lost 0 bases, J lost 5 bases, and 13 bases lay in between.

This clone was detected only once. This sequence joins TRBV28 and TRBJ1-2; no definite D call. The germline V and J ends were trimmed by 2 bases and 2 bases, with 6 bases remaining between them. There are 13 residues in the CDR3. Germline CDR1 MDHEN, CDR2 SYDVKM. This chain's CDR3 is CASSLTLNYGYTF. CDR3 bases: TGTGCCAGCAGTTTAACTCTAAACTATGGCTACACCTTC.

This chain connects TRBV28 to TRBJ2-7, with 14 bases that match TRBD2. CDR1 and CDR2 from the germline V gene are MDHEN and SYDVKM. Trimming removed 5 bases from V and 6 bases from J; junction bases left unmatched: 9. The CDR3 totals 16 residues. In DNA form, the CDR3 reads TGTGCCAGCAGTCTCGGACTAGCGGGGGGCCGCGGCGAGCAGTACTTC. Protein: CASSLGLAGGRGEQYF.

The chain has TRBV19 and TRBJ2-1; 8 nucleotides match TRBD1. Germline CDR1 and CDR2: LNHDA and SQIVND (reference sequence). V shed 5 bases, J shed 11 bases, and the junction held 14 bases outside the gene matches. This CDR3 region has 15 residues. The CDR3, as DNA: TGTGCCAGTAGTTCCCAGGGGGCTAGACCTTCGAAGCAGTTCTTC. Translated, it gives CASSSQGARPSKQFF.

The rearrangement links TRBV7-3 to TRBJ2-3, with TRBD2 identical over 10 bases. The trim removed 4 bases at V and 4 bases at J, leaving 5 bases unmatched. There are 15 residues in the CDR3. Germline CDR1 SGHTA, CDR2 FQGTGA. Here the CDR3 reads CASSSLAGESDTQYF. CDR3 nucleotide sequence: TGTGCCAGCAGCTCCCTAGCGGGAGAGTCAGATACGCAGTATTTT.

The rearrangement links TRBV11-2 to TRBJ2-7; possible D gene TRBD2, 5 bases. CDR1 and CDR2 from the germline V gene are SGHAT and FQNNGV. Trimming left V 7 bases short and J 1 base short, with 17 bases between. This CDR3 has 15 amino acids. CDR3 amino acids: CASNKFGKKSYEQYF. For the CDR3, the DNA is TGTGCCAGCAACAAATTCGGGAAAAAATCCTACGAGCAGTACTTC.

V gene TRBV5-1 combines with J gene TRBJ2-1, with 10 bases identical to TRBD2. Trimming at V came to 0 bases and at J to 5 bases, leaving 5 bases not matched to a gene. CDR1 is SGHRS and CDR2 is YFSETQ in the germline V gene. CDR3 length: 16 residues. The CDR3 DNA is TGCGCCAGCAGCTTGGTGGCTAGCGGGAGCCACAATGAGCAGTTCTTC. Translating gives CASSLVASGSHNEQFF.

The chain is built from TRBV30 and TRBJ1-1; the D gene is possibly TRBD1 (6 bases). Germline V CDR1 and CDR2: GTSNPN, SVGIG (reference sequence). The length of the CDR3 is 13 residues. Deletions cut 2 bases from V and 10 bases from J, with 17 bases between. CDR3 residues: CAWSPRTVAGAFF. The CDR3 nucleotides are TGTGCCTGGAGTCCCCGGACAGTTGCTGGAGCTTTCTTT.

This chain joins TRBV20-1 and TRBJ2-7; D unclear. V dropped 3 bases and J dropped 0 bases, with 6 bases sitting between them. Looked up from germline, CDR1 is DFQATT and CDR2 is SNEGSKA (reference sequence). The length of the CDR3 is 12 residues. The CDR3 protein is CSASLNSYEQYF. The CDR3 DNA is TGCAGTGCTAGTTTAAACTCCTACGAGCAGTACTTC.

The chain combines TRBV10-3 with TRBJ1-1; TRBD1 might be the D (5 bases). Germline CDR1 reads ENHRY; CDR2 reads SYGVKD. The V end lost 0 bases, the J end lost 4 bases, and 12 bases lay between the germline ends. The CDR3 runs 15 residues. As DNA, the CDR3 is TGTGCCATCAGTGAGTCTGGATCGGGGGGCACTGAAGCTTTCTTT. Amino acid sequence: CAISESGSGGTEAFF.

The rearrangement uses TRBV19 and TRBJ1-1, with D perhaps TRBD1 (6 bases). Trimming removed 4 bases from V and 0 bases from J, with 12 bases in between. CDR1 is LNHDA and CDR2 is SQIVND in the germline V gene (reference sequence). CDR3 length equals 15 residues. CDR3 sequence: CASSRRQVLNTEAFF. CDR3 nucleotides: TGTGCCAGTAGTAGACGACAGGTCTTGAACACTGAAGCTTTCTTT. Full variable domain (outside the CDR3, taken from reference TRBV19 and TRBJ1-1): DGGITQSPKYLFRKEGQNVTLSCEQNLNHDAMYWYRQDPGQGLRLIYYSQIVNDFQKGDIAEGYSVSREKKESFPLTVTSAQKNPTAFYLCASSRRQVLNTEAFFGQGTRLTVV.

The J gene is TRBJ1-2, the V gene TRBV14; D is unresolved. The CDR3 loop spans 14 amino acids. The ends were cut back, 0 bases at V and 5 bases at J, with 10 bases in the middle. Germline loops: CDR1 SGHDN, CDR2 FVKESK. CDR3 region: CASSQDLGGYGYTF. The CDR3 nucleotides read TGTGCCAGCAGCCAAGATCTGGGAGGATATGGCTACACCTTC.

This chain joins TRBV18 and TRBJ1-2; maybe TRBD1 (6 bases). There are 15 residues in the CDR3. Germline V gene sequence: CDR1 KGHSH, CDR2 LQKENI. V was shortened by 0 bases and J by 2 bases, with 10 bases between the two germline ends. This CDR3 is CASSPPDRTNYGYTF. In nucleotides, the CDR3 is TGTGCCAGCTCACCACCAGACAGGACCAACTATGGCTACACCTTC.

This chain links TRBV6-1 with TRBJ2-7; TRBD2 aligns across 7 bases. Trimming cost V 2 bases and J 5 bases; bases outside gene matches: 12. Germline V lookup: CDR1 MNHNS, CDR2 SASEGT. This CDR3 comprises 16 residues. The CDR3: CASSESLGGSTHEQYF. CDR3 DNA sequence: TGTGCCAGCAGTGAAAGTTTGGGCGGGAGTACCCACGAGCAGTACTTC.

V gene TRBV9 combines with J gene TRBJ1-1; TRBD1 might be the D (6 bases). V was shortened by 0 bases and J by 3 bases, with 12 bases between the two germline ends. The CDR3 runs 15 residues. The germline V gene has CDR1 SGDLS and CDR2 YYNGEE. The CDR3 DNA follows: TGTGCCAGCAGCGTAGGGACAGTAATCTACACTGAAGCTTTCTTT. This translates into CASSVGTVIYTEAFF.

The genes are TRBV7-9 and TRBJ2-7; D not resolved. Trimming cost V 3 bases and J 7 bases, with 10 bases left between them. Germline loops: CDR1 SEHNR, CDR2 FQNEAQ (reference sequence). This CDR3 region has 12 residues. The CDR3 nucleotides read TGTGCCAGCAGCTTCGGTGCTGAAGAGCAGTACTTC. This translates into CASSFGAEEQYF.

The J gene is TRBJ2-1, the V gene TRBV20-1; no clear D gene. Trimming shortened V by 6 bases and J by 7 bases, and 7 bases separated the two germline ends. Germline assignment: CDR1 DFQATT and CDR2 SNEGSKA (reference sequence). The CDR3 extends over 10 amino acids. This CDR3 is CSAEENEQFF. CDR3 coding DNA: TGCAGTGCAGAGGAGAATGAGCAGTTCTTC.

This chain connects TRBV4-2 to TRBJ1-5; 11 bases line up with TRBD1. The CDR3 is made up of 15 amino acids. The V gene's germline CDR1 is LGHNA and CDR2 YNFKEQ. Germline trimming cut 3 bases from V and 7 bases from J; bases unmatched to any gene: 5. CDR3 amino acids: CASSQGTGGGQPQHF. DNA for the CDR3: TGTGCCAGCAGCCAGGGGACAGGGGGAGGGCAGCCCCAGCATTTT.

The chain is built from TRBV18 and TRBJ2-1, with D maybe TRBD1 (6 bases). Germline CDR1 is KGHSH and CDR2 is LQKENI. There are 14 residues in the CDR3. V gave up 3 bases and J gave up 9 bases, with 15 bases separating them. This chain's CDR3 is CASSPRQEEGEQFF. The CDR3 DNA reads TGTGCCAGCTCACCTAGACAGGAAGAAGGTGAGCAGTTCTTC. Filled out from reference TRBV18 and TRBJ2-1, the complete variable domain reads NAGVMQNPRHLVRRRGQEARLRCSPMKGHSHVYWYRQLPEEGLKFMVYLQKENIIDESGMPKERFSAEFPKEGPSILRIQQVVRGDSAAYFCASSPRQEEGEQFFGPGTRLTVL.

The rearrangement joins TRBV7-9 to TRBJ2-3; maybe TRBD2 (6 bases). CDR1 and CDR2 (germline): SEHNR, FQNEAQ (reference sequence). The germline V and J ends were trimmed by 5 bases and 0 bases, with 6 bases remaining between them. The CDR3 consists of 13 residues. CDR3 nucleotides: TGTGCCAGCAGCCGGGGGAGCACAGATACGCAGTATTTT. Encoded protein: CASSRGSTDTQYF.